The rows below give T cell receptor beta chains drawn from one sample of a study of blood T cell repertoires in COVID-19. Libraries were prepared by immunoSEQ multiplex PCR; TCRdb keeps only in-frame clonotypes and omits some of them. This table holds approximately 320,000 clones, 85% to 90% found once. The sample comprised peripheral blood. The receptors come from a woman in her 30s with COVID-19, enrolled during active disease. Both conserved end residues are part of each CDR3. The D gene is left open where the match is weak. Clone size appears in some rows only: once, few, many, or a class for an expanded clone.

DNA: TGTGCCAGCAGTACGGACCCGGGGGGAAATGAGCAGTTCTTC
CDR3: CASSTDPGGNEQFF
V: TRBV6-4
J: TRBJ2-1
D: TRBD2
size: NA

DNA: TGTGCCAGCAGTTCCCAACAGGGGAGAAGCTACGAGCAGTACTTC
CDR3: CASSSQQGRSYEQYF
V: TRBV27
J: TRBJ2-7
D: TRBD1
size: once

DNA: TGTGCCAGCAGTTCCCTAGTAGCTAATGAAAAACTGTTTTTT
CDR3: CASSSLVANEKLFF
V: TRBV28
J: TRBJ1-4
D: NA
size: NA

DNA: TGTGCCAGCAGCTTAATCCCCCCAGGGTTAGGCTCACCCCTCCACTTT
CDR3: CASSLIPPGLGSPLHF
V: TRBV7-9
J: TRBJ1-6
D: NA
size: NA

DNA: TGCGCCAGCAGCTTGGACAGACCCGACTATGGCTACACCTTC
CDR3: CASSLDRPDYGYTF
V: TRBV5-1
J: TRBJ1-2
D: NA
size: NA

DNA: TGCGCCAGCAGCTTAGGAACAGGGGTTAACACTGAAGCTTTCTTT
CDR3: CASSLGTGVNTEAFF
V: TRBV5-1
J: TRBJ1-1
D: TRBD1
size: NA

DNA: TGTGCCAGCAGCTTGGGGACAGGGCGGGACACCTTC
CDR3: CASSLGTGRDTF
V: TRBV5-6
J: TRBJ1-2
D: TRBD1
size: NA

DNA: TGCGCCAGCAGCTTGGACAGCGGGGGTGGAAACACCATATATTTT
CDR3: CASSLDSGGGNTIYF
V: TRBV5-1
J: TRBJ1-3
D: NA
size: NA

DNA: TGTGCCAGCAGCTCCTCCTGGGGGGGTTGGAGCAATCAGCCCCAGCATTTT
CDR3: CASSSSWGGWSNQPQHF
V: TRBV5-6
J: TRBJ1-5
D: NA
size: once

DNA: TGTGCCAGTAGTATTTTAGACAGGGGGCGTCCGACAGATACGCAGTATTTT
CDR3: CASSILDRGRPTDTQYF
V: TRBV19
J: TRBJ2-3
D: TRBD1
size: NA

DNA: TGTGCCAGCAGTTCAACAGGGGGCGCGTACGAAAAACTGTTTTTT
CDR3: CASSSTGGAYEKLFF
V: TRBV27
J: TRBJ1-4
D: TRBD1
size: NA

DNA: TGTGCCAGCTCATCCCCTTTAGGGGCGGAGACCCAGTACTTC
CDR3: CASSSPLGAETQYF
V: TRBV18
J: TRBJ2-5
D: NA
size: NA

DNA: TGTGCCAGCAGCTTTGTAGAGGGTTACGGTGGCTACACCTTC
CDR3: CASSFVEGYGGYTF
V: TRBV5-5
J: TRBJ1-2
D: NA
size: NA

DNA: TGTGCCAGTAGTGCGGGACAGGGAAGCTACGAGCAGTACTTC
CDR3: CASSAGQGSYEQYF
V: TRBV19
J: TRBJ2-7
D: TRBD1
size: NA

DNA: TGTGCCAGCAGTCCTAGCGGGGGGCGTCATGATACGCAGTATTTT
CDR3: CASSPSGGRHDTQYF
V: TRBV6-5
J: TRBJ2-3
D: TRBD2
size: NA

DNA: TGTGCCAGCAGCTGGGAGACAGGAAACTATGGCTACACCTTC
CDR3: CASSWETGNYGYTF
V: TRBV5-4
J: TRBJ1-2
D: NA
size: NA

DNA: TGTGCCAGCACCGTAACAGGGACCACGAACACCGGGGAGCTGTTTTTT
CDR3: CASTVTGTTNTGELFF
V: TRBV13
J: TRBJ2-2
D: NA
size: once

DNA: TGTGCCAGCCATCAGGGACAGGGAATTTCACCCCTCCACTTT
CDR3: CASHQGQGISPLHF
V: TRBV7-8
J: TRBJ1-6
D: TRBD1
size: NA

DNA: TGTGCCACCAGTAACTCAGGGGGAAACACCATATATTTT
CDR3: CATSNSGGNTIYF
V: TRBV24-1
J: TRBJ1-3
D: NA
size: NA

DNA: TGTGCCAGTAGTATGGGCAGGCCTGGGGCCAACGTCCTGACTTTC
CDR3: CASSMGRPGANVLTF
V: TRBV19
J: TRBJ2-6
D: NA
size: NA

DNA: TGCGCCAGTCGCCAGGGCTTTAATTCACCCCTCCACTTT
CDR3: CASRQGFNSPLHF
V: TRBV5-1
J: TRBJ1-6
D: NA
size: NA

DNA: TGTGCCAGCAGCGCGGGCCTTCAAGAGACCCAGTACTTC
CDR3: CASSAGLQETQYF
V: TRBV11-1
J: TRBJ2-5
D: NA
size: NA

DNA: TGTGCCAGCAGCCAAGACAATCCAACTAATGAAAAACTGTTTTTT
CDR3: CASSQDNPTNEKLFF
V: TRBV3-1/TRBV3-2
J: TRBJ1-4
D: NA
size: NA

DNA: TGTGCCAGCAGTTTCCGGTGGGGGGGAAATCAGCCCCAGCATTTT
CDR3: CASSFRWGGNQPQHF
V: TRBV28
J: TRBJ1-5
D: NA
size: NA

DNA: TGTGCCAGCAGTCCGCAATTGACAGGGGTCGGCTACACCTTC
CDR3: CASSPQLTGVGYTF
V: TRBV27
J: TRBJ1-2
D: TRBD1
size: once

DNA: TGTGCCAGCAGTGATTTTCTGTCCCCGGGTTTGAAACTGTTTTTT
CDR3: CASSDFLSPGLKLFF
V: TRBV6-1
J: TRBJ1-4
D: NA
size: NA

DNA: TGTGCCAGCAGTTTATCGATGAGTAACACTGAAGCTTTCTTT
CDR3: CASSLSMSNTEAFF
V: TRBV27
J: TRBJ1-1
D: NA
size: NA

DNA: TGTGCCAGCAGCTTAGTCCTCGAGCAGTACTTC
CDR3: CASSLVLEQYF
V: TRBV7-9
J: TRBJ2-7
D: NA
size: few

DNA: TGCGCCAGCAGCCGGGGTCCGGTTGACCAGCCCCAGCATTTT
CDR3: CASSRGPVDQPQHF
V: TRBV5-1
J: TRBJ1-5
D: NA
size: NA

DNA: TGTGCCAGTAGTCGGCAGGGACAAGCCGACACTGAAGCTTTCTTT
CDR3: CASSRQGQADTEAFF
V: TRBV19
J: TRBJ1-1
D: NA
size: NA

DNA: TGTGCCAGCAGTTTGGGGGTCGGCGGGGAGGGGTACAATCAGCCCCAGCATTTT
CDR3: CASSLGVGGEGYNQPQHF
V: TRBV28
J: TRBJ1-5
D: NA
size: NA

DNA: TGTGCCAGCAGCGTAGTAGGGGCGGCGTCTAATGGCTACACCTTC
CDR3: CASSVVGAASNGYTF
V: TRBV9
J: TRBJ1-2
D: NA
size: NA

DNA: TGTGCCAGCAGCTTAAGAGGGGGACAGGGAGGAGCTGGCTACACCTTC
CDR3: CASSLRGGQGGAGYTF
V: TRBV7-2
J: TRBJ1-2
D: TRBD1
size: NA

DNA: TGTGCCAGCAGTTCCCCAGGGGGCGGGTACGAGCAGTACTTC
CDR3: CASSSPGGGYEQYF
V: TRBV6-5
J: TRBJ2-7
D: TRBD1
size: NA

DNA: TGTGCCAGTGGGGGCGATGATGAGCAGTTCTTC
CDR3: CASGGDDEQFF
V: TRBV28
J: TRBJ2-1
D: NA
size: NA

DNA: TGCGCCAGCAGCTTGTCCCCGGAGGGCGGAACTGAAGCTTTCTTT
CDR3: CASSLSPEGGTEAFF
V: TRBV5-1
J: TRBJ1-1
D: NA
size: NA

DNA: TGCGCCAGCAGCCAATCTGACAGGGGTAGCAATCAGCCCCAGCATTTT
CDR3: CASSQSDRGSNQPQHF
V: TRBV4-1
J: TRBJ1-5
D: TRBD1
size: NA

DNA: TGTGCCACCAGTCCCCCCACGAACACCGGGGAGCTGTTTTTT
CDR3: CATSPPTNTGELFF
V: TRBV24-1
J: TRBJ2-2
D: NA
size: NA

DNA: TGCAGCGTGCACAGGGGCGTGAACACTGAAGCTTTCTTT
CDR3: CSVHRGVNTEAFF
V: TRBV29-1
J: TRBJ1-1
D: TRBD1
size: NA